Presented here are 26 T cell receptor beta chains from one specimen sequenced in a study of T cells in Graves' hyperthyroidism and ophthalmopathy. RNA transcripts were the template for amplifying TCR beta CDR3 regions. HTBI primers were the set used in a first-round RT-PCR of the TCR CDR3. TCRdb reanalysed the multiplex PCR reads using MiXCR and keeps one entry per CDR3 protein. The sample records hundreds of thousands of distinct CDR3 sequences, about two fifths being singletons. The sample comprised blood. The receptors were gathered from a man aged 18 to 35 with Graves' hyperthyroidism.

This clonotype has just one count. The gene calls are TRBV7-8 and TRBJ2-5; TRBD2 matches 8 bases. The CDR3 consists of 15 residues. V trimming: 1 base; J trimming: 7 bases; junction bases outside the gene matches: 8. Germline CDR1 is SGHVS and CDR2 is FQNEAQ. The chain's CDR3 is CASSLDSGGGVTQYF. CDR3 sequence (DNA): TGTGCCAGCAGCTTAGATTCGGGGGGGGGAGTGACCCAGTACTTC.

V and J are TRBV5-1 and TRBJ1-1; D is ambiguous. Germline CDR1 and CDR2: SGHRS and YFSETQ. The V gene lost 7 bases and the J gene lost 1 base, with 8 bases spanning the gap. The length of the CDR3 is 12 residues. CDR3 bases: TGCGCCAGCTTCGGACGGAACACTGAAGCTTTCTTT. Amino acids: CASFGRNTEAFF. Combining the CDR3 with reference TRBV5-1 and TRBJ1-1 gives the whole variable domain KAGVTQTPRYLIKTRGQQVTLSCSPISGHRSVSWYQQTPGQGLQFLFEYFSETQRNKGNFPGRFSGRQFSNSRSEMNVSTLELGDSALYLCASFGRNTEAFFGQGTRLTVV.

This clonotype was counted at least ten times. The chain has TRBV20-1 and TRBJ1-4, with D perhaps matching TRBD1 (5 bases). The germline gives CDR1 DFQATT, CDR2 SNEGSKA (reference sequence). The CDR3 runs to 12 residues. Trimming removed 6 bases from V and 14 bases from J, with 19 bases in between. DNA of the CDR3: TGCAGTGCAAGGGACGCCGGTGGGTGGCTGTTTTTT. Its protein product is CSARDAGGWLFF.

This chain joins TRBV7-9 and TRBJ1-3; D is unresolved. The germline V gene has CDR1 SEHNR and CDR2 FQNEAQ (reference sequence). The CDR3 runs 16 residues. V lost 5 bases, J lost 7 bases, and 21 bases lay in between. This CDR3 reads CASSDLPIGRSNTIYF. CDR3 sequence (DNA): TGTGCCAGCAGCGACCTCCCGATAGGCCGATCGAACACCATATATTTT.

The chain couples TRBV4-1 to TRBJ2-7, with 7 bases aligning to TRBD1. The CDR3 extends over 16 amino acids. The J segment lost 3 bases and the V segment lost 0 bases, leaving 8 bases of the junction unmatched. Germline CDR1 reads MGHRA; CDR2 reads YSYEKL. The CDR3 DNA reads as TGCGCCAGCAGCCAAGACGCCGGGACAGCTCACTACGAGCAGTACTTC. This encodes CASSQDAGTAHYEQYF.

The V and J genes are TRBV19 and TRBJ1-5; 10 bases are a match to TRBD1. Germline V gives CDR1 LNHDA, CDR2 SQIVND (reference sequence). Germline trimming cut 8 bases from V and 5 bases from J; bases unmatched to any gene: 9. The CDR3 totals 15 residues. In DNA, the CDR3 is TGTGCCAGTTCAAGGACAGGGGGAGGGGATCAGCCCCAGCATTTT. Amino acid sequence: CASSRTGGGDQPQHF.

Worth noting for this clonotype: Mismatch with germline at one junction end may stem from a read error. The chain couples TRBV10-3 to TRBJ2-6; D remains unclear. Germline V lookup: CDR1 ENHRY, CDR2 SYGVKD. This CDR3 has 16 residues. CDR3: CASSYGVYSGANVLTF. The CDR3 DNA is TGTGCCAGCAGTTATGGGGTCTACTCTGGGGCCAACGTCCTGACTTTC.

This chain links TRBV10-3 with TRBJ1-5; tentatively, D is TRBD1 (6 bases). Trimming left V 10 bases short and J 7 bases short, with 14 bases between. The CDR3 spans 12 residues. Germline CDR1 is ENHRY and CDR2 is SYGVKD. In nucleotides, the CDR3 is TGTGCCACCGGGACACGGGAACAGCCCCAGCATTTT. This encodes CATGTREQPQHF.

The table lists this clonotype with a few counts. CDR3: CASSLGLINEKLFF. The CDR3 coding sequence is TGTGCCAGCAGCTTGGGACTGATTAATGAAAAACTGTTTTTT. The chain employs TRBV7-2 and TRBJ1-4; D is possibly TRBD1 (5 bases). CDR1 SGHTA and CDR2 FQGNSA come from the germline V gene. The CDR3 is 14 amino acids. V gave up 3 bases and J gave up 4 bases, with 9 bases separating them.

This clonotype was recorded at least ten times. The rearrangement joins TRBV24-1 to TRBJ2-5; D unclear. This CDR3 contains 13 residues. Germline CDR1 reads KGHDR; CDR2 reads SFDVKD. V was pared by 4 bases and J by 5 bases, with 10 bases between. The CDR3 here is CATSDHIGETQYF. CDR3 DNA sequence: TGTGCCACCAGTGACCATATAGGGGAGACCCAGTACTTC.

This clonotype showed up many times. In DNA form, the CDR3 reads TGCAGTGCTAGAGATCAAAATGAAGCTTTCTTT. As protein: CSARDQNEAFF. The rearrangement uses TRBV20-1 and TRBJ1-1; D is unresolved. With 0 bases removed from V and 7 bases from J, the gap between germline ends came to 6 bases. The CDR3 length is 11 residues. CDR1 and CDR2 from the germline V gene are DFQATT and SNEGSKA (reference sequence).

There are many counts of this clonotype. This sequence joins TRBV20-1 and TRBJ2-5, with 12 positions matching TRBD1. This CDR3 spans 16 amino acids. J lost 6 bases, V lost 0 bases, and 8 bases had no gene match. Germline CDR1 and CDR2: DFQATT and SNEGSKA (reference sequence). CDR3 amino acids: CSARDKGTGGVQTQYF. CDR3 sequence (DNA): TGCAGTGCTAGAGATAAAGGGACAGGGGGCGTCCAGACCCAGTACTTC.

This clonotype has at least ten counts. The chain recombines TRBV7-8 with TRBJ1-5; D is uncertain. The length of the CDR3 is 14 residues. Germline loops: CDR1 SGHVS, CDR2 FQNEAQ. Trimming left V 0 bases short and J 6 bases short, with 9 bases between. The CDR3 spells CASSLATDGQPQHF. As DNA, the CDR3 is TGTGCCAGCAGCTTAGCCACCGACGGTCAGCCCCAGCATTTT.

This clonotype was counted at least ten times. Compared with germline, one end of the junction differs, possibly owing to a read error. CDR3 sequence reads: CATSVQPGGEAQYF. DNA of the CDR3: TGTGCCACCAGTGTCCAGCCGGGAGGAGAGGCCCAGTACTTC. The V gene is TRBV15, the J gene TRBJ2-5; 7 positions match TRBD2. The CDR3 length is 14 residues. Germline lookup yields CDR1 LNHNV and CDR2 YYDKDF (reference sequence).

This clonotype was seen only a few times. This chain connects TRBV7-9 to TRBJ1-4, with a weak D call TRBD1 (6 bases). This CDR3 contains 12 residues. V shed 6 bases and J shed 6 bases, with 8 bases lying between them. The V gene's germline CDR1 is SEHNR and CDR2 FQNEAQ (reference sequence). CDR3 residues: CASRRTDEKLFF. The CDR3 DNA sequence: TGTGCCAGCAGACGGACAGATGAAAAACTGTTTTTT.

V and J are TRBV6-9 and TRBJ2-7; 7 nucleotides line up with TRBD2. The CDR3 is made up of 15 amino acids. J was trimmed by 6 bases and V by 5 bases; bases with no gene match: 13. CDR1 is MNHGY, CDR2 SVAAGI, per germline. CDR3 loop: CASSHGGEGHSEQYF. The CDR3, as DNA: TGTGCCAGCAGTCATGGGGGGGAGGGCCATTCCGAGCAGTACTTC.

This clonotype has more than one count but fewer than ten. The chain uses TRBV19 and TRBJ2-7; 8 bases line up with TRBD1. Germline V gives CDR1 LNHDA, CDR2 SQIVND (reference sequence). Losses at the gene ends were 6 bases for V and 4 bases for J; bases not matched to a gene: 14. The CDR3 is 16 amino acids. The CDR3 loop is CASRNRGQGNTYEQYF. In nucleotides, the CDR3 is TGTGCCAGTAGGAACCGCGGACAGGGAAATACGTACGAGCAGTACTTC.

The CDR3 spells CSARDSRTSGSTGELFF. Here the CDR3 DNA reads TGCAGTGCTAGAGATAGTCGGACTAGCGGGAGTACCGGGGAGCTGTTTTTT. The chain employs TRBV20-1 and TRBJ2-2, with TRBD2 identical over 13 bases. The germline gives CDR1 DFQATT, CDR2 SNEGSKA (reference sequence). There are 17 residues in the CDR3. V dropped 0 bases and J dropped 5; count of bases not matched to a gene: 6.

Remarks on this clonotype: The final CDR3 position lacks the conserved phenylalanine or tryptophan, pointing to a likely read error. The chain combines TRBV20-1 with TRBJ1-1; TRBD1 matches at 7 bases. Germline trimming cut 4 bases from V and 4 bases from J; bases unmatched to any gene: 3. CDR3 length equals 12 residues. CDR1 is DFQATT, CDR2 SNEGSKA, per germline (reference sequence). The CDR3 region has the DNA TGCAGTGCTACCCGGGACAGCACTGAAGCTTTCTCT. Its protein product is CSATRDSTEAFS.

In DNA form, the CDR3 reads TGCGCCAGCAGTGAGGGACACGAAAGGGGGTCAAACACTGAAGCTTTCTTT. Translated: CASSEGHERGSNTEAFF. The chain links TRBV10-2 to TRBJ1-1; weak D call: TRBD1 (6 bases). The CDR3 loop spans 17 amino acids. Trimming stripped 2 bases from V and 2 bases from J, with 18 bases between. Germline V gene data show CDR1 as WSHSY and CDR2 as SAAADI.

The gene calls are TRBV9 and TRBJ1-6; 9 bases are shared with TRBD1. J lost 9 bases, V lost 4 bases, and 8 bases had no gene match. This CDR3 has 15 residues. Per the germline V gene, CDR1 is SGDLS and CDR2 is YYNGEE. The CDR3 DNA reads TGTGCCAGCAGCTTGCGGACAGGGGCGGCTTCACCCCTCCACTTT. This encodes CASSLRTGAASPLHF. Combining the CDR3 with reference TRBV9 and TRBJ1-6 gives the whole variable domain DSGVTQTPKHLITATGQRVTLRCSPRSGDLSVYWYQQSLDQGLQFLIQYYNGEERAKGNILERFSAQQFPDLHSELNLSSLELGDSALYFCASSLRTGAASPLHFGNGTRLTVT.

The rearrangement joins TRBV2 to TRBJ2-6; TRBD2 is a possible D gene (5 bases). V lost 6 bases, J lost 2 bases, and 14 bases lay in between. There are 16 residues in the CDR3. Germline V gene lookup returns CDR1 SNHLY and CDR2 FYNNEI. CDR3: CASSLGQEAGANVLTF. The DNA of the CDR3 is TGTGCCAGCAGCTTAGGCCAGGAGGCTGGGGCCAACGTCCTGACTTTC.

The chain has TRBV4-1 and TRBJ2-5; D unclear. Trimming removed 4 bases at V and 2 bases at J, with 14 bases between. The CDR3 sequence is 15 residues long. Germline assignment: CDR1 MGHRA and CDR2 YSYEKL. CDR3 nucleotide sequence: TGCGCCAGCAGCCTAACCCGACCTGTACAAGAGACCCAGTACTTC. It yields the protein CASSLTRPVQETQYF.

The chain has TRBV2 and TRBJ2-7; 7 nucleotides line up with TRBD1. CDR3 length: 14 amino acids. Per germline, CDR1 SNHLY and CDR2 FYNNEI. V lost 3 bases, J lost 5 bases, and 7 bases stayed unmatched. In DNA, the CDR3 is TGTGCCAGCAGTGAGGGACAGACCCTAAACGAGCAGTACTTC. It yields the protein CASSEGQTLNEQYF.

This clonotype was recorded once. The chain links TRBV18 to TRBJ2-7; unclear D gene. Germline CDR1 is KGHSH and CDR2 is LQKENI. The V end lost 2 bases, the J end lost 3 bases, and 8 bases lay between the germline ends. The CDR3 has 13 residues. This CDR3 is CASSPDLNYEQYF. CDR3 nucleotide sequence: TGTGCCAGCTCACCAGATCTTAACTACGAGCAGTACTTC.

This clonotype has ten or more counts. The gene calls are TRBV10-3 and TRBJ2-5; D perhaps matches TRBD2 (6 bases). The germline CDR1 and CDR2 sequences are ENHRY and SYGVKD. The CDR3 length is 17 residues. Trimming left V 0 bases short and J 5 bases short, with 19 bases between. CDR3 coding DNA: TGTGCCATCAGTGAGTCAGGTAGCGGAACCCCCGGGGAGACCCAGTACTTC. This translates into CAISESGSGTPGETQYF.